The text below deals with one T cell receptor beta chain. Its matching antigen is unknown. The sample comes from a study of T cell responses to AZD1222 COVID-19 vaccine. Background on the study: Second-dose intervals near 4 or 12 weeks were combined. Findings of the study overall: Baseline serology detected seropositivity in only five or six AZD1222 recipients.

Sequencing used immunoSEQ multiplex PCR; TCRdb keeps in-frame clones, though not all of them. The data hold roughly 180,000 clones, with approximately 94% observed a single time. Germline CDR1 reads SGHVS; CDR2 reads FQNEAQ. This CDR3 spans 16 amino acids. Trimming took 1 base from V and 8 from J, leaving 15 bases between them. The clonotype originates from an adult in good health. The genes are TRBV7-8 and TRBJ1-6, with D perhaps matching TRBD1 (6 bases). The specimen comprised peripheral blood, sampled on day 0 of AZD1222 vaccination. The CDR3 sequence: CASSLGGPGLDSPLHF. CDR3 DNA sequence: TGTGCCAGCAGCTTAGGGGGGCCAGGGTTGGATTCACCCCTCCACTTT.